This T cell receptor beta chain derives from a study of shared clonotypes between healthy human individuals. J gave up 5 bases and V 5 bases, and 12 bases lay outside the gene matches. CDR3 size: 17 residues. The germline V gene encodes CDR1 SEHNR and CDR2 FQNEAQ (reference sequence). Regarding the study as a whole: Estimated clonotype richness was generally higher in naive than memory subsets.

As concerns this clone: Its antigen is as yet unknown.

TCRdb's table, derived via immunoSEQ multiplex PCR, lists solely in-frame clones and lacks some. The data contain approximately 700,000 clones, more than 70% of them singletons. The clonotype comes from a woman aged 25 to 39 in good health. Sequencing used memory CD4+ T cells sorted from blood. Described subset: CD45RA-negative fraction. The rearrangement links TRBV7-9 to TRBJ2-5; TRBD1 matches 12 bases. CDR3 loop: CASSRNRDRGRQETQYF. The CDR3 nucleotides read TGTGCCAGCAGCAGAAACCGGGACAGGGGGCGTCAGGAGACCCAGTACTTC.